One and the same sample provided the 8 T cell receptor beta chains below, sequenced in a study of OX40 agonist ivuxolimab in advanced cancers. Assay used: immunoSEQ multiplex PCR; TCRdb lists only in-frame clones, some missing. The sample records under 80,000 clones, around 91% being singletons. The input for sequencing was CD4+ or CD8+ T cells sorted from blood, taken in a trial of the OX40 agonist ivuxolimab. The receptors stem from an adult with an advanced solid tumor such as melanoma, head and neck, liver or kidney cancer.

The J gene is TRBJ2-5, the V gene TRBV29-1; 15 nucleotides match TRBD2. With 8 bases clipped from V and 5 bases from J, the junction kept 6 bases outside the gene matches. Germline CDR1 reads SQVTM; CDR2 reads ANQGSEA. The CDR3 extends over 14 amino acids. In DNA form, the CDR3 reads TGCAGCCCCTTGGGACTAGCGGGAGGTGAGACCCAGTACTTC. Translation: CSPLGLAGGETQYF.

The chain couples TRBV2 to TRBJ2-7; TRBD1 aligns across 7 bases. Germline V gene sequence: CDR1 SNHLY, CDR2 FYNNEI. The CDR3 spans 15 residues. V gave up 4 bases and J gave up 6 bases; unmatched junction bases: 12. The CDR3 here is CASSADRAILAEQYF. The CDR3 nucleotides read TGTGCCAGCAGTGCCGACAGGGCAATCCTTGCCGAGCAGTACTTC.

V usage is TRBV4-2 and J usage is TRBJ1-5; D ambiguous. V was pared by 2 bases and J by 0 bases, with 17 bases between. Germline lookup yields CDR1 LGHNA and CDR2 YNFKEQ. CDR3 length equals 18 residues. CDR3 bases: TGTGCCAGCAGCCAATCTTCCCTTAGCTTTAATAGCAATCAGCCCCAGCATTTT. Its translation: CASSQSSLSFNSNQPQHF.

The chain employs TRBV19 and TRBJ1-2; 7 positions agree with TRBD1. The CDR3 consists of 15 residues. Germline-derived CDR1 and CDR2 are LNHDA and SQIVND (reference sequence). J gave up 6 bases and V 6 bases, and 13 bases lay outside the gene matches. CDR3 DNA: TGTGCCAGTAGAGTGGAGGGGGCGGGAAAAAATGGCTACACCTTC. Translation gives CASRVEGAGKNGYTF. Looking up the rest from reference TRBV19 and TRBJ1-2 gives the full variable domain: DGGITQSPKYLFRKEGQNVTLSCEQNLNHDAMYWYRQDPGQGLRLIYYSQIVNDFQKGDIAEGYSVSREKKESFPLTVTSAQKNPTAFYLCASRVEGAGKNGYTFGSGTRLTVV.

The rearrangement links TRBV18 to TRBJ1-4, with unresolved D. The CDR3 has 13 amino acids. Deletions cut 0 bases from V and 7 bases from J, with 6 bases between. Germline V gene lookup returns CDR1 KGHSH and CDR2 LQKENI. The CDR3 sequence is CASSPPDGEKLFF. In nucleotides, the CDR3 is TGTGCCAGCTCACCACCAGACGGTGAAAAACTGTTTTTT.

This chain links TRBV9 with TRBJ2-1; 8 nucleotides align to TRBD1. Trimming removed 0 bases from V and 8 bases from J; junction bases left unmatched: 7. The CDR3 is 15 residues long. Germline V gene lookup returns CDR1 SGDLS and CDR2 YYNGEE. CDR3 DNA sequence: TGTGCCAGCAGCGTAGGGACAGGGATTCATGATGAGCAGTTCTTC. Translating gives CASSVGTGIHDEQFF.

This clone was recorded once. This chain joins TRBV21-1 and TRBJ2-7; the table assigns TRBD2, which was not confirmed against the DNA. TRBV21-1 is annotated as a pseudogene. This CDR3 is built from 14 residues. CDR3 residues: CASSMLDYSYEQYF. CDR3 nucleotide sequence: TGTGCCAGCAGCATGTTGGACTACTCCTACGAGCAGTACTTC.

This rearrangement joins TRBV4-2 to TRBJ2-2, with 10 nucleotides matching TRBD1. J gave up 4 bases and V 1 base, and 6 bases lay outside the gene matches. The CDR3 length is 17 residues. Germline-derived CDR1 and CDR2 are LGHNA and YNFKEQ. CDR3 protein: CASSQVGGQGVTGELFF. The CDR3 DNA reads as TGTGCCAGCAGCCAAGTCGGAGGACAGGGGGTCACCGGGGAGCTGTTTTTT.